These 27 T cell receptor beta chains were sequenced from one sample in a study of preoperative IRX-2 immunotherapy in early breast cancer. Sample treatment: preoperative locoregional IRX-2 cytokine immunotherapy. Some clones are missing from TCRdb's copy, which holds only in-frame ones; the method was immunoSEQ multiplex PCR. Among around 57,000 clones listed, roughly 95% were seen once. The sample was acquired from a patient treated with IRX-2 immunotherapy. These receptor sequences come from a human donor with breast cancer.

The gene calls are TRBV7-2 and TRBJ1-2, with 7 bases identical to TRBD1. Germline values: CDR1 SGHTA, CDR2 FQGNSA. V shed 1 base, J shed 8 bases, and the junction held 13 bases outside the gene matches. This CDR3 is 16 amino acids long. CDR3 loop: CASSLVLWDSMEGYTF. CDR3 in DNA: TGTGCCAGCAGCTTAGTTCTGTGGGACAGCATGGAAGGCTACACCTTC.

This chain connects TRBV7-2 to TRBJ1-5, with D tentatively TRBD1 (5 bases). CDR1 is SGHTA and CDR2 is FQGNSA in the germline V gene. The CDR3 runs 15 residues. Trimming cost V 3 bases and J 2 bases, with 11 bases left between them. The CDR3 region has the DNA TGTGCCAGCAGCTTGGGGGGTAAGGGCAATCAGCCCCAGCATTTT. Translating gives CASSLGGKGNQPQHF.

This clone was detected once. This chain uses TRBV10-3 with TRBJ1-3; possible D gene TRBD1, 5 bases. The CDR3 length is 16 residues. Germline V gene lookup returns CDR1 ENHRY and CDR2 SYGVKD. V was pared by 0 bases and J by 0 bases, with 9 bases between. This chain's CDR3 is CAISESTGASGNTIYF. In DNA, the CDR3 is TGTGCCATCAGTGAGTCAACAGGAGCCTCTGGAAACACCATATATTTT.

This chain connects TRBV11-2 to TRBJ1-1; D is ambiguous. There are 15 residues in the CDR3. Trimming took 0 bases from V and 1 from J, leaving 9 bases between them. Germline assignment: CDR1 SGHAT and CDR2 FQNNGV. This CDR3 reads CASSLDSGRNTEAFF. The CDR3 nucleotides are TGTGCCAGCAGCTTAGATAGCGGAAGGAACACTGAAGCTTTCTTT.

The chain employs TRBV4-3 and TRBJ2-6; tentative D call: TRBD2 (5 bases). The CDR3 totals 21 residues. The V end lost 8 bases, the J end lost 2 bases, and 31 bases lay between the germline ends. Per germline, CDR1 LGHNA and CDR2 YSLEER. The chain's CDR3 is CASPGCARHYARGTGANVLTF. The DNA for the CDR3 is TGCGCCAGCCCAGGTTGTGCTCGGCACTACGCCAGAGGGACTGGGGCCAACGTCCTGACTTTC.

The rearrangement uses TRBV6-6 and TRBJ1-3; D unresolved. The V end lost 0 bases, the J end lost 6 bases, and 9 bases lay between the germline ends. This CDR3 has 14 amino acids. Germline lookup yields CDR1 MNHNY and CDR2 SVGAGI (reference sequence). The CDR3 spells CASSYSKYTNTIYF. The CDR3 nucleotides are TGTGCCAGCAGTTACTCCAAATACACAAACACCATATATTTT.

The J gene is TRBJ1-5, the V gene TRBV25-1; D perhaps matches TRBD1 (6 bases). V lost 6 bases and J 0 bases, leaving 9 bases between the germline ends. Germline V gene data show CDR1 as MGHDK and CDR2 as SYGVNS. The CDR3 length is 14 residues. CDR3 protein: CASRGAGSNQPQHF. CDR3 sequence (DNA): TGTGCCAGCAGGGGGGCGGGTAGCAATCAGCCCCAGCATTTT.

The chain has TRBV4-3 and TRBJ2-1; D gene unclear. Trimming stripped 2 bases from V and 0 bases from J, with 17 bases between. Looked up from germline, CDR1 is LGHNA and CDR2 is YSLEER. The CDR3 length is 18 residues. CDR3 DNA: TGCGCCAGCAGCCAACTCCTCAGGACGGTGAGCTCCTACAATGAGCAGTTCTTC. This encodes CASSQLLRTVSSYNEQFF.

This rearrangement joins TRBV4-1 to TRBJ2-1; D unclear. The V gene lost 1 base and the J gene lost 3 bases, with 1 base spanning the gap. Germline CDR1 and CDR2: MGHRA and YSYEKL. The CDR3 consists of 12 residues. This CDR3 is CASSQGYNEQFF. The CDR3 nucleotides read TGCGCCAGCAGCCAAGGCTACAATGAGCAGTTCTTC.

This sequence joins TRBV16 and TRBJ1-2; 9 nucleotides match TRBD1. CDR3 size: 18 residues. The V and J ends lost 5 bases and 4 bases, in that order; junction bases with no gene match: 17. CDR1 and CDR2 (germline): KGHSY, FQNENV. The CDR3 DNA reads TGTGCCAGCAGCAATGACCGGGACAGGGTCGGGCTGGGCTATGGCTACACCTTC. Translated, it gives CASSNDRDRVGLGYGYTF.

The V gene is TRBV6-5, the J gene TRBJ1-5; 7 bases line up with TRBD1. CDR1 MNHEY and CDR2 SVGAGI come from the germline V gene. The CDR3 runs to 14 residues. Trimming removed 4 bases from V and 4 bases from J; junction bases left unmatched: 4. CDR3 region: CASSFYRGNQPQHF. For the CDR3, the DNA is TGTGCCAGCAGTTTTTACAGGGGAAATCAGCCCCAGCATTTT.

This clone appeared a single time. The J gene is TRBJ2-5, the V gene TRBV7-7; D might be TRBD1 (6 bases). CDR3 size: 15 residues. Germline CDR1 reads SSHAT; CDR2 reads FNYEAQ (reference sequence). Trimming pared 5 bases from V and 5 bases from J, leaving 18 bases between. Here the CDR3 reads CASSQGLGAEETQYF. The CDR3 region has the DNA TGTGCCAGCAGCCAGGGGCTCGGGGCCGAGGAGACCCAGTACTTC.

The chain links TRBV7-3 to TRBJ2-7; D is perhaps TRBD2 (5 bases). Trimming took off 3 bases at V and 2 bases at J, with 20 bases between the two ends. Germline V gene sequence: CDR1 SGHTA, CDR2 FQGTGA. This CDR3 is 17 amino acids long. The CDR3, as DNA: TGTGCCAGCAGCTTCTTCCACCAACTCGGGCGGGCCTACGAGCAGTACTTC. Protein product: CASSFFHQLGRAYEQYF.

This sequence joins TRBV2 and TRBJ1-3; D remains unclear. The V gene lost 3 bases and the J gene lost 2 bases, with 14 bases spanning the gap. From germline, CDR1 is SNHLY and CDR2 FYNNEI. The CDR3 has 16 amino acids. The CDR3 DNA is TGTGCCAGCAGTGATTTAGGCGTCCAAGCTGGAAACACCATATATTTT. Translating gives CASSDLGVQAGNTIYF. Complete variable domain (other parts from reference TRBV2 and TRBJ1-3): EPEVTQTPSHQVTQMGQEVILRCVPISNHLYFYWYRQILGQKVEFLVSFYNNEISEKSEIFDDQFSVERPDGSNFTLKIRSTKLEDSAMYFCASSDLGVQAGNTIYFGEGSWLTVV.

This clone was seen more than once but under ten times. This chain connects TRBV4-2 to TRBJ2-2; 9 nucleotides match TRBD2. Germline V gene lookup returns CDR1 LGHNA and CDR2 YNFKEQ. This CDR3 spans 19 amino acids. The V gene end was trimmed by 0 bases and the J gene end by 3 bases; junction bases not matched to a gene: 11. The CDR3 is CASSQDRVAGVIDTGELFF. The CDR3 nucleotides are TGTGCCAGCAGCCAAGATAGAGTAGCGGGAGTGATTGACACCGGGGAGCTGTTTTTT.

This clone has only one observation. V and J are TRBV19 and TRBJ1-1; D remains ambiguous. The CDR3 has 13 amino acids. Trimming took 1 base from V and 3 from J, leaving 6 bases between them. Germline V gene data show CDR1 as LNHDA and CDR2 as SQIVND (reference sequence). CDR3 DNA: TGTGCCAGTAGTATAGGAACATACACTGAAGCTTTCTTT. It translates to CASSIGTYTEAFF.

This clone was seen a single time. CDR3 region: CASSLVPETQYF. CDR3 DNA sequence: TGCGCCAGCAGCTTGGTCCCAGAGACCCAGTACTTC. This sequence joins TRBV5-1 and TRBJ2-5; D call uncertain. The CDR3 is made up of 12 amino acids. V lost 0 bases to trimming and J lost 4 bases, with 4 bases between them. CDR1 SGHRS and CDR2 YFSETQ come from the germline V gene.

The chain uses TRBV21-1 and TRBJ2-4. TRBV21-1 is assigned pseudogene status. The CDR3 spans 16 residues. The CDR3 spells CASSKEGKVAKNIQYF. Here the CDR3 DNA reads TGTGCCAGCAGCAAAGAAGGTAAGGTAGCCAAAAACATTCAGTACTTC.

V gene TRBV7-6 combines with J gene TRBJ1-2; possible D gene TRBD1, 5 bases. There are 14 residues in the CDR3. V lost 2 bases to trimming and J lost 4 bases, with 11 bases between them. Germline-derived CDR1 and CDR2 are SGHVS and FNYEAQ. CDR3 residues: CASSLWRGGYGYTF. In DNA form, the CDR3 reads TGTGCCAGCAGCTTATGGAGGGGAGGCTATGGCTACACCTTC.

The rearrangement joins TRBV5-1 to TRBJ1-5; the D gene is possibly TRBD1 (6 bases). The CDR3 has 14 amino acids. Trimming took 0 bases from V and 6 from J, leaving 10 bases between them. Germline V gene data show CDR1 as SGHRS and CDR2 as YFSETQ. The CDR3 spells CASSLEGGTQPQHF. The CDR3 region has the DNA TGCGCCAGCAGCTTGGAGGGGGGCACTCAGCCCCAGCATTTT.

This chain joins TRBV4-3 and TRBJ2-7; no reliable D call. This CDR3 spans 14 amino acids. Germline V gene sequence: CDR1 LGHNA, CDR2 YSLEER. V lost 0 bases and J 2 bases, leaving 8 bases between the germline ends. CDR3 region: CASSQDLATYEQYF. CDR3 sequence (DNA): TGCGCCAGCAGCCAAGATTTGGCCACCTACGAGCAGTACTTC.

The chain uses TRBV6-4 and TRBJ2-2, with D possibly being TRBD1 (5 bases). Trimming removed 0 bases from V and 1 base from J, with 9 bases in between. The length of the CDR3 is 16 residues. Germline lookup yields CDR1 MRHNA and CDR2 SNTAGT. CDR3 amino acids: CASSDSRGGNTGELFF. CDR3 sequence (DNA): TGTGCCAGCAGTGACTCAAGGGGCGGGAACACCGGGGAGCTGTTTTTT.

A single count supports this clone. As DNA, the CDR3 is TGTGCCAGCAGCCCGGCGGGCGGTTCAGATACGCAGTATTTT. Translation: CASSPAGGSDTQYF. The chain employs TRBV7-6 and TRBJ2-3; possibly TRBD2 for D (5 bases). In germline, CDR1 is SGHVS, CDR2 FNYEAQ. The CDR3 totals 14 residues. Trimming took 5 bases from V and 4 from J, leaving 13 bases between them.

CDR3 amino acids: CAWSPTGNQPQHF. The CDR3 bases are TGTGCCTGGAGTCCGACAGGGAATCAGCCCCAGCATTTT. The chain carries TRBV30 and TRBJ1-5; the match to TRBD1 covers 7 bases. Losses at the gene ends were 2 bases for V and 4 bases for J; bases not matched to a gene: 2. This CDR3 spans 13 amino acids. CDR1 and CDR2 from the germline V gene are GTSNPN and SVGIG (reference sequence).

CDR3 DNA sequence: TGTGCCAGCGGGGGGGTAGCGGGAATCATGGACGGGGAGCTGTTTTTT. Translated: CASGGVAGIMDGELFF. The chain uses TRBV9 and TRBJ2-2; 8 positions match TRBD2. CDR3 length: 16 residues. Germline V gives CDR1 SGDLS, CDR2 YYNGEE. The trim removed 7 bases at V and 7 bases at J, leaving 15 bases unmatched.

V usage is TRBV28 and J usage is TRBJ2-1; tentative D call: TRBD2 (5 bases). The V gene lost 4 bases and the J gene lost 13 bases, with 11 bases spanning the gap. Germline V gene sequence: CDR1 MDHEN, CDR2 SYDVKM. The CDR3 totals 11 residues. The CDR3 protein is CASSSTRGQFF. Here the CDR3 DNA reads TGTGCCAGCAGTTCGACCCGGGGACAGTTCTTC. The full variable domain, completed using reference TRBV28 and TRBJ2-1, is DVKVTQSSRYLVKRTGEKVFLECVQDMDHENMFWYRQDPGLGLRLIYFSYDVKMKEKGDIPEGYSVSREKKERFSLILESASTNQTSMYLCASSSTRGQFFGPGTRLTVL.

This chain connects TRBV7-9 to TRBJ2-3; weak D call: TRBD2 (5 bases). The CDR3 runs 14 residues. CDR1 and CDR2 from the germline V gene are SEHNR and FQNEAQ (reference sequence). V lost 4 bases and J 5 bases, leaving 13 bases between the germline ends. Here the CDR3 DNA reads TGTGCCAGCAGCTCTACTTTGCGGGTAGATACGCAGTATTTT. Encoded protein: CASSSTLRVDTQYF.